This T cell receptor (beta chain) was identified during a study of T cell responses to AZD1222 COVID-19 vaccine. V gave up 5 bases and J gave up 4 bases, with 12 bases separating them. The CDR3 length is 15 residues. CDR1 and CDR2 from the germline V gene are MNHEY and SVGAGI. TCRdb keeps only in-frame clones here, not all; method: immunoSEQ multiplex PCR. The data show 140,000 to 150,000 clones, approximately 90% seen once. The input for sequencing was peripheral blood, taken 28 days after the second AZD1222 dose. The sequence was collected from an adult who received the AZD1222 COVID-19 vaccine. This sequence joins TRBV6-5 and TRBJ1-6; no definite D call. The CDR3 loop reads CASSQKTPYNSPLHF. The CDR3 DNA reads as TGTGCCAGCAGTCAAAAGACACCTTATAATTCACCCCTCCACTTT.